One sample yielded the 3 T cell receptor beta chains listed below, sequenced in a study of identical twins (dated by TCRdb to the mid-2010s). Library preparation was by 5' RACE. Sequencing was performed on an Illumina HiSeq 2000. TCRdb ran its own pipeline on the public reads, namely fastp trimming at Q25 and MiXCR clone calling, and kept in-frame beta chains. For every CDR3 protein sequence, its rows merge into one entry that carries the most common genes and DNA. The sample data list 500,000 or so distinct CDR3 sequences, and 14% of these were observed just once. The top ten hold more than 0.8% of the sample. This sample was also put to use in a study of yellow fever vaccine responses in identical twins.

Sequences were obtained from CD4+ T cells sorted from blood. Source of these receptors: a woman aged 18 to 35 in good health.

This clonotype was seen more than once but under ten times. The chain employs TRBV30 and TRBJ2-1, with a possible D match to TRBD2 (6 bases). From germline, CDR1 is GTSNPN and CDR2 SVGIG (reference sequence). This CDR3 has 18 residues. V was clipped by 4 bases and J by 5 bases, with 27 bases between them. The CDR3: CAWIIRDSYRRENNEQFF. The CDR3 DNA follows: TGTGCCTGGATTATTAGGGACTCTTACCGCCGAGAGAACAATGAGCAGTTCTTC.

This clonotype has just a few counts. The chain employs TRBV6-4 and TRBJ2-3, with a possible D match to TRBD1 (5 bases). CDR1 MRHNA and CDR2 SNTAGT come from the germline V gene. V lost 2 bases, J lost 7 bases, and 13 bases lay in between. This CDR3 is built from 14 residues. CDR3 bases: TGTGCCAGCAGTGACACCCAGGGTTCAAATACGCAGTATTTT. Amino acid sequence: CASSDTQGSNTQYF.

This clonotype showed up just a few times. The chain combines TRBV19 with TRBJ2-7; 7 bases map to TRBD1. The CDR3 runs 14 residues. Germline V CDR1 and CDR2: LNHDA, SQIVND (reference sequence). The junction had 3 bases not matched to a gene; V was cut back by 3 bases and J by 1 base. The CDR3, as DNA: TGTGCCAGTAGTATGGGACAGCGATCCTACGAGCAGTACTTC. Amino acid sequence: CASSMGQRSYEQYF.